What follows is one T cell receptor (beta chain) and its context. At least ten counts were recorded for this clonotype. Its antigen is not yet known. Qualities for individual bases were not recorded, and no much larger clone is one base off. The data are from a study of response to subunit inactivated influenza vaccine (dated by TCRdb to about 2018). Context from the whole study: To follow how T cells responded to a trivalent subunit inactivated influenza vaccine, the researchers relied on deep quantitative profiling of the T cell receptor repertoire.

Library preparation used RT-PCR. Data came from an Illumina HiSeq 2500. In TCRdb, the public reads were trimmed at Q25 with fastp and aligned with MiXCR, with productive beta chains retained. Rows with one shared CDR3 protein collapse into an entry with the most common genes and DNA. This sample is represented by under 500,000 distinct CDR3 sequences; about 10% of them were singletons. The leading ten clones occupy about an eighth of the sample. Broader findings and caveats from the paper: It was suggested by the authors that each seasonal influenza vaccination may recruit only a limited number of new T cells.

Counted from cysteine to phenylalanine, this CDR3 has 11 amino acids. Left in the record is the CDR3 DNA by itself, 33 bases read in frame from the first base. The trim is 1 base for V and 10 bases for J, with a gap of 10 bases between the germline ends. CDR1 and CDR2, looked up from the germline V gene, are SQVTM and ANQGSEA. What the time point label conveys for this sample: 45 to 55 days after influenza vaccine administration. This TCR came from a man aged 50-60 years who received an inactivated influenza vaccine. Donor details come from another sample of the same person, matched by shared clones. The sequence joins TRBV29-1 to TRBJ1-2; TRBD1 is a weak D gene call, 5 bases matching. The source material was PBMCs from blood, sampled roughly 6 weeks after vaccination. The bases read TGCAGCGTTGAAGTGGGGACTGTCTACACCTTC. This codes for CSVEVGTVYTF.